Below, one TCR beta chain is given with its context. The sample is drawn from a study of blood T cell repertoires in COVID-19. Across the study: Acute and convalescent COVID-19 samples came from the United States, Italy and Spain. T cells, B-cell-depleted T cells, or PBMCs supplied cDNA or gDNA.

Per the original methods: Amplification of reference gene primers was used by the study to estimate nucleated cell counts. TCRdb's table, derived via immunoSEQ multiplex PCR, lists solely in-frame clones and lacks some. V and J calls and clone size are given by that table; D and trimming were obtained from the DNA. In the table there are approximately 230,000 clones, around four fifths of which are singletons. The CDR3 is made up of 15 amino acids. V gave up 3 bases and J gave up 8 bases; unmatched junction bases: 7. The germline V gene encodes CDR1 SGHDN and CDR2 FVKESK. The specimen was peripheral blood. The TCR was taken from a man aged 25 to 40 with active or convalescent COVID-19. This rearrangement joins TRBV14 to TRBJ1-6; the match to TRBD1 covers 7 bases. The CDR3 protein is CASSHLDRRDSPLHF. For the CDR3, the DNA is TGTGCCAGCAGCCATTTGGACAGGCGGGATTCACCCCTCCACTTT.